The rows below give T cell receptor beta chains drawn from one sample of a study of regulatory T cells in long-lasting Graves disease. TCRdb ran MiXCR on the multiplex PCR reads and lists one entry per CDR3 protein. In the table there are around 510,000 distinct CDR3 sequences, 20% of which are singletons. Sequencing was performed on peripheral blood mononuclear cells (PBMCs), taken when the disease was refractory, from a patient treated with antithyroid drugs. The receptor set was obtained from a female donor with Graves disease. The CDR3 runs from the conserved cysteine through the conserved F or W. The D gene is left open where the match is weak. Expanded clones are given a class, and other clones once, few, many or no size at all.

V gene,D gene,J gene,clone size,CDR3 protein,CDR3 DNA
TRBV6-1,-,TRBJ2-7,-,CASGAAYEQYF,TGTGCCAGCGGGGCGGCCTACGAGCAGTACTTC
TRBV2,-,TRBJ1-1,few,CASRITQNTEAFF,TGTGCCAGCAGAATTACACAGAACACTGAAGCTTTCTTT
TRBV15,-,TRBJ2-7,many,CATSTQLERGYEQYF,TGTGCCACCAGCACTCAACTTGAAAGGGGGTACGAGCAGTACTTC
TRBV7-2,-,TRBJ1-3,once,CASSLESFSSGNAIYF,TGTGCCAGCAGCTTAGAGAGCTTTTCCTCTGGAAACGCCATATATTTT
TRBV7-2,-,TRBJ2-5,few,CASSQRGDRGQETQYF,TGTGCCAGCAGCCAACGAGGGGACCGGGGCCAAGAGACCCAGTACTTC
TRBV12-3/TRBV12-4,-,TRBJ2-3,-,CASSPMPDTQYF,TGTGCCAGCAGTCCAATGCCAGATACGCAGTATTTT
TRBV30,-,TRBJ2-7,few,CAGARSYEQYF,TGTGCCGGCGCCCGCTCCTACGAGCAGTACTTC
TRBV7-8,TRBD2,TRBJ2-1,-,CASSLARTSGHTSSYNEQFF,TGTGCCAGCAGCTTAGCCAGGACTAGCGGCCACACGAGCTCCTACAATGAGCAGTTCTTC
TRBV12-3/TRBV12-4,TRBD1,TRBJ2-5,-,CASSSSGTGHQETQYF,TGTGCCAGCAGTTCGTCCGGGACAGGACACCAAGAGACCCAGTACTTC
TRBV2,-,TRBJ1-1,-,CASNPEAEAFF,TGTGCCAGCAACCCGGAGGCTGAAGCTTTCTTT
TRBV11-3,-,TRBJ2-7,-,CASSLGFAGSSYEQYF,TGTGCCAGCAGCTTAGGGTTCGCAGGGAGCTCCTACGAGCAGTACTTC
TRBV27,-,TRBJ2-7,many,CASSFSTRYEQYF,TGTGCCAGCAGTTTTTCCACCAGATACGAGCAGTACTTC
TRBV2,-,TRBJ2-4,few,CASSKDSVAKNIQYF,TGTGCCAGCAGTAAGGACAGTGTGGCCAAAAACATTCAGTACTTC
TRBV20-1,TRBD1,TRBJ1-4,many,CSARGGTGLGNEKLFF,TGCAGTGCTAGAGGAGGGACAGGGTTGGGGAATGAAAAACTGTTTTTT
TRBV4-2,-,TRBJ2-2,-,CASSPRRRTANTGELFF,TGTGCCAGCAGCCCCCGGAGGCGGACGGCGAACACCGGGGAGCTGTTTTTT
TRBV27,TRBD1,TRBJ1-2,many,CASSPSRTGTSGYTF,TGTGCCAGCAGTCCAAGCCGGACAGGGACTTCCGGCTACACCTTC
TRBV6-2/TRBV6-3,-,TRBJ2-7,few,CASSYSSSGEQYF,TGTGCCAGCAGTTACTCGTCCAGCGGCGAGCAGTACTTC
TRBV6-2/TRBV6-3,TRBD1,TRBJ2-7,many,CASVQGITNEQYF,TGTGCCAGCGTACAGGGGATAACCAACGAGCAGTACTTC
TRBV6-1,-,TRBJ1-2,many,CASRKQGTYGYTF,TGTGCCAGCAGAAAGCAGGGGACATATGGCTACACCTTC
TRBV4-1,TRBD1,TRBJ2-7,-,CASSQPDRGLYEQYF,TGCGCCAGCAGCCAACCGGACAGGGGGCTCTACGAGCAGTACTTC
TRBV4-2,-,TRBJ1-1,-,CASSYLPQEPFF,TGTGCCAGCAGCTATCTGCCCCAGGAACCTTTCTTT
TRBV29-1,TRBD2,TRBJ2-5,-,CSVEGGNQETQYF,TGCAGCGTTGAGGGAGGGAACCAAGAGACCCAGTACTTC
TRBV4-1,-,TRBJ1-1,-,CASSQTTNTEAFF,TGCGCCAGCAGCCAAACAACTAACACTGAAGCTTTCTTT
TRBV7-2,TRBD2,TRBJ2-2,few,CASSRLGTSGNTGELFF,TGTGCCAGCAGCCGACTTGGGACTAGCGGGAACACCGGGGAGCTGTTTTTT
TRBV4-2,-,TRBJ1-2,few,CASSQPVTDYGYTF,TGTGCCAGCAGCCAGCCGGTCACGGACTATGGCTACACCTTC
TRBV5-1,-,TRBJ1-2,-,CASSATSGHYGYTF,TGCGCCAGCAGCGCCACATCAGGGCACTATGGCTACACCTTC
TRBV7-2,-,TRBJ1-2,many,CASSFGRSYGYTF,TGTGCCAGCAGCTTCGGACGATCATATGGCTACACCTTC
TRBV7-2,-,TRBJ1-1,-,CASSRRTGLGTEAFF,TGTGCCAGCAGCAGAAGGACTGGCCTTGGCACTGAAGCTTTCTTT
TRBV29-1,-,TRBJ2-2,-,CSVEDNGGVTTGELFF,TGCAGCGTTGAAGATAACGGGGGAGTTACCACCGGGGAGCTGTTTTTT
TRBV3-1,TRBD2,TRBJ2-7,many,CASSRTSASYEQYF,TGTGCCAGCAGCCGGACTAGCGCGTCCTACGAGCAGTACTTC
TRBV29-1,TRBD1,TRBJ1-2,-,CSLKGGGFSGGDYGYTF,TGCAGCCTTAAGGGAGGGGGCTTCTCGGGCGGGGATTATGGCTACACCTTC
TRBV28,-,TRBJ1-2,many,CASSWSAGKGYTF,TGTGCCAGCAGTTGGTCGGCAGGGAAGGGCTACACCTTC
TRBV29-1,-,TRBJ2-2,-,CSGTGAGELFF,TGCAGCGGAACAGGTGCCGGGGAGCTGTTTTTT
TRBV27,-,TRBJ2-7,few,CASSLSPVPAYEQYF,TGTGCCAGCAGTCTCTCTCCAGTGCCTGCCTACGAGCAGTACTTC
TRBV14,TRBD2,TRBJ2-1,few,CASSQLAGENDEQFF,TGTGCCAGCAGCCAGCTAGCGGGAGAAAACGATGAGCAGTTCTTC
TRBV27,TRBD1,TRBJ1-1,many,CASSITTGRNTEAFF,TGTGCCAGCAGTATTACGACAGGGAGGAACACTGAAGCTTTCTTT
TRBV6-5,TRBD1,TRBJ2-4,-,CASSYSKGTAKNIQYF,TGTGCCAGCAGTTACTCGAAGGGGACAGCAAAAAACATTCAGTACTTC
TRBV7-2,-,TRBJ2-2,few,CASSQWASYTGELFF,TGTGCCAGCAGCCAATGGGCTAGCTACACCGGGGAGCTGTTTTTT
TRBV6-1,-,TRBJ2-2,few,CASRLVLTGELFF,TGTGCCAGCAGACTAGTGTTAACCGGGGAGCTGTTTTTT
TRBV12-3/TRBV12-4,TRBD1,TRBJ1-5,many,CASSLGRGRRRDQPQHF,TGTGCCAGCAGTTTAGGGAGGGGGCGGAGGCGAGATCAGCCCCAGCATTTT
TRBV7-8,-,TRBJ1-6,many,CASSLRTAYNSPLHF,TGTGCCAGCAGCTTACGGACAGCCTATAATTCACCCCTCCACTTT
TRBV2,TRBD1,TRBJ2-7,-,CASSQDQRGTAFYEQYF,TGTGCCAGCAGCCAAGATCAGAGGGGGACAGCCTTCTACGAGCAGTACTTC
TRBV5-1,-,TRBJ2-2,few,CASSPQGDTGELFF,TGCGCCAGCAGCCCGCAGGGCGACACCGGGGAGCTGTTTTTT
TRBV7-9,-,TRBJ2-7,many,CASSPAGRHGEQYF,TGTGCCAGCAGCCCCGCGGGGCGTCACGGCGAGCAGTACTTC
TRBV4-3,-,TRBJ2-2,few,CASAYAGNTGELFF,TGCGCCAGCGCCTACGCGGGCAACACCGGGGAGCTGTTTTTT
TRBV6-1,-,TRBJ2-5,many,CASSGGWGSETQYF,TGTGCCAGCAGCGGCGGCTGGGGGTCAGAGACCCAGTACTTC
TRBV6-1,-,TRBJ2-7,many,CASSPSAGTGGFYEQYF,TGTGCCAGCAGTCCTAGCGCCGGGACTGGGGGTTTCTACGAGCAGTACTTC
TRBV20-1,TRBD2,TRBJ2-1,once,CSARGYRLAVYNEQFF,TGCAGTGCTAGAGGTTATAGGCTAGCGGTTTACAATGAGCAGTTCTTC
TRBV10-3,-,TRBJ1-6,-,CAIRREGSSYNSPLHF,TGTGCCATCAGGCGCGAAGGGAGCTCCTATAATTCACCCCTCCACTTT
TRBV6-1,-,TRBJ2-7,-,CASAGVPYEQYF,TGTGCCAGCGCTGGCGTGCCCTACGAGCAGTACTTC
TRBV6-9,-,TRBJ2-7,many,CASSYVDSLNEQYF,TGTGCCAGCAGTTACGTGGACTCCCTCAACGAGCAGTACTTC
TRBV2,-,TRBJ2-4,many,CASSDYGYIQYF,TGTGCCAGCAGTGACTACGGTTACATTCAGTACTTC